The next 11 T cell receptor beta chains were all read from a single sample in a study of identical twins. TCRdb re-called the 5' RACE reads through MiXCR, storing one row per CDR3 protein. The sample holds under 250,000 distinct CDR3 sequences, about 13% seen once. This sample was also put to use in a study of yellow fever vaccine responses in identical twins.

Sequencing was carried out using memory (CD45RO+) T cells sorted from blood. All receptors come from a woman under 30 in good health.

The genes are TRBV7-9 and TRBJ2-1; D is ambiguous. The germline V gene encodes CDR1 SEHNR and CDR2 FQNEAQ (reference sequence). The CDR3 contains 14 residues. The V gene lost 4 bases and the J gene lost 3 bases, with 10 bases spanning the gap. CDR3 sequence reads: CASSSEKRYNEQFF. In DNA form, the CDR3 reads TGTGCCAGCAGCTCCGAAAAACGCTACAATGAGCAGTTCTTC.

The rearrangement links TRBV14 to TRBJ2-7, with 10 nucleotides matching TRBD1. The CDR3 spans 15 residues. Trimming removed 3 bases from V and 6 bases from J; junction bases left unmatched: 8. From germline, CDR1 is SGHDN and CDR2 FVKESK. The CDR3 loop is CASSHQTGGKGEQYF. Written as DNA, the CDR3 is TGTGCCAGCAGCCACCAGACAGGGGGCAAGGGCGAGCAGTACTTC.

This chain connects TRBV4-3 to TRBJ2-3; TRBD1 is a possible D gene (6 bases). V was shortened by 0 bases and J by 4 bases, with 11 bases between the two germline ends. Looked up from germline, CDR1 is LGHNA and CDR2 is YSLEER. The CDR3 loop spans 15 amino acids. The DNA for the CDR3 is TGCGCCAGCAGCCAAGATGGGGGCTTTGCAGATACGCAGTATTTT. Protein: CASSQDGGFADTQYF.

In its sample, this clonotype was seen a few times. The CDR3 loop is CASSQGGGGTDTQYF. The DNA for the CDR3 is TGTGCCAGCAGCCAAGGCGGGGGGGGCACAGATACGCAGTATTTT. The rearrangement uses TRBV3-1 and TRBJ2-3, with 9 positions matching TRBD2. Unmatched junction bases numbered 0, after V lost 1 base and J lost 1 base. This CDR3 is built from 15 residues. CDR1 and CDR2 from the germline V gene are LGHDT and YNNKEL (reference sequence).

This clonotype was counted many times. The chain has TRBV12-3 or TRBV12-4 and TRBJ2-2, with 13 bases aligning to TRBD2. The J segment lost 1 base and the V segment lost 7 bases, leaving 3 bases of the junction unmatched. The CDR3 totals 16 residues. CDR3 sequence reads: CASIRLAGGNTGELFF. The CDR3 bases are TGTGCCAGCATTCGACTAGCGGGGGGGAACACCGGGGAGCTGTTTTTT.

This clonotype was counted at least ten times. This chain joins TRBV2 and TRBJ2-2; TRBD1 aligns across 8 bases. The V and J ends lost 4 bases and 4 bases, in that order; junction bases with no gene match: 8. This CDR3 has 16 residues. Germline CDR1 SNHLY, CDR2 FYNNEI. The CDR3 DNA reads TGTGCCAGCAGTGTAGGACAGGGAGTAGGCACCGGGGAGCTGTTTTTT. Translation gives CASSVGQGVGTGELFF.

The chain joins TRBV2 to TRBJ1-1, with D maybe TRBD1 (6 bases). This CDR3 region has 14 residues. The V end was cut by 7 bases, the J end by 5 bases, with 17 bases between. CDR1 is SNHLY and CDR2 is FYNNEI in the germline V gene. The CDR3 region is CASTPTGGLTEAFF. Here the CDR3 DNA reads TGTGCCAGCACCCCAACGGGGGGGCTGACTGAAGCTTTCTTT. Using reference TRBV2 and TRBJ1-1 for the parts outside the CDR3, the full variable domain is EPEVTQTPSHQVTQMGQEVILRCVPISNHLYFYWYRQILGQKVEFLVSFYNNEISEKSEIFDDQFSVERPDGSNFTLKIRSTKLEDSAMYFCASTPTGGLTEAFFGQGTRLTVV.

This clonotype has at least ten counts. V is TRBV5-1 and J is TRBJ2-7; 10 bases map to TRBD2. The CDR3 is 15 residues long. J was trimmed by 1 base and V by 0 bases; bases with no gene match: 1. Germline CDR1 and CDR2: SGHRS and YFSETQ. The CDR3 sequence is CASSLGLAGSYEQYF. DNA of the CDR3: TGCGCCAGCAGCTTGGGACTAGCGGGTTCCTACGAGCAGTACTTC.

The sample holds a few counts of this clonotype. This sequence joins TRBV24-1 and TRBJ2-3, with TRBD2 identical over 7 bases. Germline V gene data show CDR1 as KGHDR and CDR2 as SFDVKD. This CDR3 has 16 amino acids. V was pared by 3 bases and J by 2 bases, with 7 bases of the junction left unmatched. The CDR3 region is CATSDHSGATTDTQYF. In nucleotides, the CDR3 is TGTGCCACCAGTGATCACAGCGGGGCAACCACAGATACGCAGTATTTT.

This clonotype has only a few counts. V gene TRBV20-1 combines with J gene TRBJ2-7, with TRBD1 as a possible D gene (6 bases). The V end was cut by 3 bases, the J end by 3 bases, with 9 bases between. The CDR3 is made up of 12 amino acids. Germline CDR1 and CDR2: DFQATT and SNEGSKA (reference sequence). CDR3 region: CSARWTDYEQYF. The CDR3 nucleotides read TGCAGTGCTAGGTGGACAGACTACGAGCAGTACTTC.

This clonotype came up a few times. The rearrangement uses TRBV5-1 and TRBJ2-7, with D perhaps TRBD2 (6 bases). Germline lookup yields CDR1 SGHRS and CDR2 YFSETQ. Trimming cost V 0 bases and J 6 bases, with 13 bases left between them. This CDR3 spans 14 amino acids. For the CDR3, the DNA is TGCGCCAGCAGCTTGGCAGCAAACGGGGGCGAGCAGTACTTC. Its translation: CASSLAANGGEQYF.